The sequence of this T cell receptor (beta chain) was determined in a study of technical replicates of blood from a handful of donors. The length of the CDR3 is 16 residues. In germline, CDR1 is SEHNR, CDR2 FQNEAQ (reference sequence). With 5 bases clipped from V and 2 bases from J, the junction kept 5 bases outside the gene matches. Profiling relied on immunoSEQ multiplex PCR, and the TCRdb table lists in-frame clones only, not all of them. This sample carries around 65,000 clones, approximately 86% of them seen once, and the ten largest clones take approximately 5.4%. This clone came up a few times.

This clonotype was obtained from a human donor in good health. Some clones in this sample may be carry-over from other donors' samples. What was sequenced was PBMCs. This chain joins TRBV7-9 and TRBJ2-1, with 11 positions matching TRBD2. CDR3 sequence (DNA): TGTGCCAGCAGCGGGTTAGCGGGAGGGCCCTACAATGAGCAGTTCTTC. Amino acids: CASSGLAGGPYNEQFF. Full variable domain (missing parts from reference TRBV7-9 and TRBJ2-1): DTGVSQNPRHKITKRGQNVTFRCDPISEHNRLYWYRQTLGQGPEFLTYFQNEAQLEKSRLLSDRFSAERPKGSFSTLEIQRTEQGDSAMYLCASSGLAGGPYNEQFFGPGTRLTVL.